Only one count was recorded for the clone carrying this TCR beta chain. Its cognate antigen is unknown. Here the CDR3 omits its conserved ending phenylalanine or tryptophan, so a read error is the likely source. This specimen belongs to a study of CD8 T cells in Susac syndrome. General study results and limits: It was acknowledged in the study that its TCR sequencing and HLA analysis involved a relatively small number of individuals.

The CDR3 extends over 12 amino acids. The V end was cut by 7 bases, the J end by 2 bases, with 5 bases between. Germline V lookup: CDR1 ENHRY, CDR2 SYGVKD. Reverse transcription of roughly 0.45 to 1 ug RNA used random hexamers. TCRdb independently ran MiXCR on the immunoSEQ multiplex PCR reads; one entry per CDR3 protein. The sample carries under 550,000 distinct CDR3 sequences, 75% to 90% recorded once. The TCR was taken from a human donor with multiple sclerosis. The V and J genes are TRBV10-3 and TRBJ2-2, with D hard to call. The sequencing sample was made of CD8+ T cells from PBMCs. DNA for the CDR3: TGTGCCATCATTGACAACACCGGGGAGCTGTTTCTT. Translating it yields CAIIDNTGELFL.